This T cell receptor beta chain was captured by sequencing in a study of cytomegalovirus exposure and HLA in healthy donors. The PCR had 60 Vbeta and 13 Jbeta primers. As handled by the study authors: Roughly 10 million shared chains were among some 75 million unique TCR beta chains counted in a later analysis. Here immunoSEQ multiplex PCR was the method, and the copy in TCRdb shows in-frame clones only, minus some. V and J calls plus clone size are reproduced from that table; the DNA served to infer D and trimming. The sample lists 100,000 to 150,000 clones; about 80% were seen once. Germline CDR1 MNHEY, CDR2 SVGAGI. CDR3 length equals 15 residues. Trimming pared 2 bases from V and 9 bases from J, leaving 16 bases between.

The chain carries TRBV6-5 and TRBJ2-2, with TRBD2 as a possible D gene (5 bases). The receptor was derived from a man between 60 and 75 years old in good health and CMV-seropositive. Sequenced sample: PBMCs. CDR3 loop: CASSYERTLPRELFF. As DNA, the CDR3 is TGTGCCAGCAGTTACGAGCGGACCCTTCCCCGGGAGCTGTTTTTT.